This TCR beta chain was sequenced for a study of cytomegalovirus exposure and HLA in healthy donors. Whole-study results and caveats: Cytomegalovirus association was assigned to about 150 TCR beta chains. A classifier reportedly called cytomegalovirus status with high sensitivity and specificity.

Despite likely unrecorded immune exposures, the donors were nominally healthy at the time of sampling. This clone was counted between two and nine times. The antigen remains undetermined. From germline, CDR1 is LNHDA and CDR2 SQIVND (reference sequence). J gave up 6 bases and V 5 bases, and 5 bases lay outside the gene matches. CDR3 length: 14 residues. This PCR relied on a set of 60 Vbeta primers and 13 Jbeta primers. TCRdb's table, derived via immunoSEQ multiplex PCR, lists solely in-frame clones and lacks some. The data hold more than 90,000 clones, with under 80% observed a single time. The sample was PBMCs. The chain links TRBV19 to TRBJ1-5; 9 nucleotides line up with TRBD1. This clonotype was obtained from a woman aged 50 to 65 in good health and CMV-seropositive. CDR3 region: CASSPQGAGQPQHF. CDR3 DNA: TGTGCCAGTAGTCCACAGGGGGCGGGTCAGCCCCAGCATTTT.